This T cell receptor beta chain came from a study of response to subunit inactivated influenza vaccine. Findings and caveats of the study: Few new T cells, the authors suggested, are recruited by each seasonal influenza vaccination.

This clonotype turned up a few times. Its antigen is not identified. TCRdb recomputed calls from the RT-PCR reads with MiXCR, one row per CDR3 protein. The sample lists roughly 630,000 distinct CDR3 sequences; approximately 14% were seen once. The source is a man aged 50 to 59 who received an inactivated influenza vaccine. The specimen comprised PBMCs from blood, sampled around 14 days before vaccination.

The CDR3 sequence: CASMTGAQETQYF. The CDR3, as DNA: TGTGCCAGCATGACGGGAGCTCAAGAGACCCAGTACTTC. The V gene is TRBV2, the J gene TRBJ2-5, with D possibly TRBD2 on 6 matching bases. Trimming removed 7 bases at V and 2 bases at J, with 11 bases between. Germline V gene data show CDR1 as SNHLY and CDR2 as FYNNEI. The CDR3 extends over 13 amino acids.